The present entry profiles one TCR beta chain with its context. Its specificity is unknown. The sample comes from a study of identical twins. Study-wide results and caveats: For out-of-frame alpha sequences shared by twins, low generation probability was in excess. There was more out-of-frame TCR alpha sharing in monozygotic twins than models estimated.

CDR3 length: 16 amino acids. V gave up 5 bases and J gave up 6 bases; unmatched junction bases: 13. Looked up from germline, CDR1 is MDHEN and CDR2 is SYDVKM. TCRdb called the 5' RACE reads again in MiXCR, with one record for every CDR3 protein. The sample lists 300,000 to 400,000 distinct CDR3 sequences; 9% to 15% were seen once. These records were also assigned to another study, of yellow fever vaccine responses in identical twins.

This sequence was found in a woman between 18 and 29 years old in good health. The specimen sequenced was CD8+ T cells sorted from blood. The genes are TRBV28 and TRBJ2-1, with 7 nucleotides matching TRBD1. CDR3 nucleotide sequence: TGTGCCAGCAGTACCAGACAGGGAACAAGGACCAATGAGCAGTTCTTC. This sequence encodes CASSTRQGTRTNEQFF.